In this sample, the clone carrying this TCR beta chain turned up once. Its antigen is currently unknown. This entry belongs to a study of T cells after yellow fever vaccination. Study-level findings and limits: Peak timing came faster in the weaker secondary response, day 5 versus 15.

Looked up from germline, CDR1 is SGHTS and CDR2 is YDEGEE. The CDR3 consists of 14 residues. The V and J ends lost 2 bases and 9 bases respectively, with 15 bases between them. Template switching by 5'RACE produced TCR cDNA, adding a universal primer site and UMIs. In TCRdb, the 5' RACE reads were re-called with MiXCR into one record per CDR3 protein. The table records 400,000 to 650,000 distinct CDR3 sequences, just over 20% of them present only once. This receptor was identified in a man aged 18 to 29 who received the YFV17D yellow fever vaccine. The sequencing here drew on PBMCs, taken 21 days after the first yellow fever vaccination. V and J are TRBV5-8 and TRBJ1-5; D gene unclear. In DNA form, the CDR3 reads TGTGCCAGCAGCTTAGACTGGGCGAAAGTGCCCCAGCATTTT. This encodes CASSLDWAKVPQHF. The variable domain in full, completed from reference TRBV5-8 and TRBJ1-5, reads EAGVTQSPTHLIKTRGQQATLRCSPISGHTSVYWYQQALGLGLQFLLWYDEGEERNRGNFPPRFSGRQFPNYSSELNVNALELEDSALYLCASSLDWAKVPQHFGDGTRLSIL.